The source of this T cell receptor beta chain is a study of blood T cell repertoires in COVID-19. In the original workflow: Reference gene primer amplification in the assay estimated nucleated cell counts. Only in-frame clones appear in the TCRdb table, and some are missing; sequencing was by immunoSEQ multiplex PCR. Clonal size and the V and J genes are those of that table, whereas D and trimming came from the DNA. In the table there are about 15,000 clones, around nine tenths of which are singletons. This CDR3 spans 15 amino acids. Deletions cut 1 base from V and 8 bases from J, with 17 bases between. The germline V gene has CDR1 MGHDK and CDR2 SYGVNS.

This receptor was taken from a woman aged 70-85 years in a cohort sampled during active or convalescent COVID-19. Sequencing was performed on peripheral blood. The genes are TRBV25-1 and TRBJ1-2, with D possibly matching TRBD1 (5 bases). This CDR3 is CASSESRRGYMGYTF. The CDR3 nucleotides read TGTGCCAGCAGTGAATCCCGTCGGGGGTACATGGGCTACACCTTC.